Below, 26 T cell receptor beta chains from the same sample are listed, as sequenced in a study of cytomegalovirus exposure and HLA in healthy donors. With 60 Vbeta and 13 Jbeta primers, the PCR was carried out. Measured with immunoSEQ multiplex PCR; TCRdb has only the in-frame clones, and not every one. Of approximately 130,000 clones detected, 75% appear once; the ten largest clones hold less than 3.5%. The sequenced sample was PBMCs. The receptors originated from a woman aged 40 to 50 in good health and CMV-seropositive.

This chain joins TRBV28 and TRBJ1-3; D is ambiguous. V was trimmed by 10 bases and J by 2 bases, leaving 18 bases between them. This CDR3 comprises 15 residues. The V gene's germline CDR1 is MDHEN and CDR2 SYDVKM. As DNA, the CDR3 is TGTGCCACAATAACACCCGGACTCCCTGGAAACACCATATATTTT. It yields the protein CATITPGLPGNTIYF. The full variable domain, with the rest looked up from reference TRBV28 and TRBJ1-3, is DVKVTQSSRYLVKRTGEKVFLECVQDMDHENMFWYRQDPGLGLRLIYFSYDVKMKEKGDIPEGYSVSREKKERFSLILESASTNQTSMYLCATITPGLPGNTIYFGEGSWLTVV.

A few counts support this clone. The V and J genes are TRBV14 and TRBJ1-1; 8 bases match TRBD1. The CDR3 consists of 16 residues. Germline lookup yields CDR1 SGHDN and CDR2 FVKESK. Germline trimming cut 3 bases from V and 4 bases from J; bases unmatched to any gene: 10. The CDR3 DNA is TGTGCCAGCAGCCACCCAGGACAGGGAAGGAGCACTGAAGCTTTCTTT. Protein product: CASSHPGQGRSTEAFF. Full variable domain (outside the CDR3, taken from reference TRBV14 and TRBJ1-1): EAGVTQFPSHSVIEKGQTVTLRCDPISGHDNLYWYRRVMGKEIKFLLHFVKESKQDESGMPNNRFLAERTGGTYSTLKVQPAELEDSGVYFCASSHPGQGRSTEAFFGQGTRLTVV.

V gene TRBV5-4 combines with J gene TRBJ1-1; D gene uncertain. The V end was cut by 4 bases, the J end by 6 bases, with 19 bases between. The CDR3 covers 15 residues. CDR1 is SGHNT and CDR2 is YYREEE in the germline V gene (reference sequence). The CDR3 loop is CASSPEEGVGSEAFF. Here the CDR3 DNA reads TGTGCCAGCAGCCCTGAGGAGGGTGTCGGGTCTGAAGCTTTCTTT.

A word on this clone: One end of the junction does not line up with germline, which may come from a read error. The chain is built from TRBV25-1 and TRBJ2-3; the D gene is possibly TRBD1 (6 bases). Germline CDR1 and CDR2: MGHDK and SYGVNS. This CDR3 contains 14 residues. As DNA, the CDR3 is TGTGTCAGCAGTTTACAGGGTTACGCAGATACGCAGTATTTT. Its protein is CVSSLQGYADTQYF.

The CDR3 DNA follows: TGTGCCAGCAGCGGACAGGGTTGGGGCACTGAAGCTTTCTTT. Translated, it gives CASSGQGWGTEAFF. This sequence joins TRBV11-2 and TRBJ1-1, with TRBD1 matching over 8 bases. Germline-derived CDR1 and CDR2 are SGHAT and FQNNGV. The CDR3 runs 14 residues. J lost 4 bases, V lost 5 bases, and 6 bases had no gene match.

The chain couples TRBV7-2 to TRBJ2-3; 11 bases agree with TRBD2. CDR3 length equals 18 residues. Germline V gives CDR1 SGHTA, CDR2 FQGNSA. V trimming: 5 bases; J trimming: 2 bases; junction bases outside the gene matches: 12. The CDR3 coding sequence is TGTGCCAGCAGCAGGTCGGTGACTAGCGGGACCTTCACAGATACGCAGTATTTT. This codes for CASSRSVTSGTFTDTQYF.

The gene calls are TRBV19 and TRBJ2-7; D is perhaps TRBD1 (5 bases). V lost 3 bases and J lost 0, with 12 bases in between. Germline assignment: CDR1 LNHDA and CDR2 SQIVND (reference sequence). This CDR3 is 15 amino acids long. The CDR3 protein is CASSMGQGPSYEQYF. The CDR3, as DNA: TGTGCCAGTAGTATGGGGCAGGGTCCCTCCTACGAGCAGTACTTC.

The chain is built from TRBV13 and TRBJ2-5, with a weak D call TRBD2 (5 bases). Germline CDR1 and CDR2: PRHDT and FYEKMQ (reference sequence). Trimming removed 3 bases at V and 0 bases at J, with 11 bases between. This CDR3 has 15 residues. The CDR3 DNA reads as TGTGCCAGCAGCTTCGACGGGGAGTACCAAGAGACCCAGTACTTC. Its protein product is CASSFDGEYQETQYF.

The CDR3 region is CASSVAGGATGELFF. The CDR3 coding sequence is TGTGCCAGCAGCGTAGCCGGGGGAGCCACCGGGGAGCTGTTTTTT. The gene calls are TRBV9 and TRBJ2-2; D possibly corresponds to TRBD2 (6 bases). The CDR3 length is 15 residues. V was pared by 0 bases and J by 4 bases, with 10 bases between. CDR1 and CDR2 from the germline V gene are SGDLS and YYNGEE.

The gene calls are TRBV2 and TRBJ2-7, with D possibly being TRBD2 (6 bases). Trimming removed 5 bases from V and 7 bases from J, with 18 bases in between. Germline-derived CDR1 and CDR2 are SNHLY and FYNNEI. This CDR3 comprises 14 residues. The CDR3 coding sequence is TGTGCCAGCAGTCCTGGGACTTTCCGGAATGAGCAGTACTTC. It is translated as CASSPGTFRNEQYF.

The J gene is TRBJ1-1, the V gene TRBV6-1; 8 nucleotides align to TRBD1. Germline V gene lookup returns CDR1 MNHNS and CDR2 SASEGT. The CDR3 extends over 14 amino acids. The V and J ends lost 3 bases and 3 bases, in that order; junction bases with no gene match: 3. The CDR3 protein is CASSEGRGHTEAFF. The CDR3 DNA sequence: TGTGCCAGCAGTGAGGGCAGGGGGCACACTGAAGCTTTCTTT.

In its sample, this clone was seen a few times. The gene calls are TRBV6-4 and TRBJ2-2; the match to TRBD2 covers 8 bases. Germline V gives CDR1 MRHNA, CDR2 SNTAGT. The CDR3 totals 15 residues. The V and J ends lost 4 bases and 6 bases, in that order; junction bases with no gene match: 7. In DNA form, the CDR3 reads TGTGCCAGCAGTGCCGGGACTAGTACCGCCGGGGAGCTGTTTTTT. Translated, it gives CASSAGTSTAGELFF.

This clone appeared once. This chain uses TRBV5-1 with TRBJ2-7, with D maybe TRBD1 (5 bases). The CDR3 covers 15 residues. Germline CDR1 SGHRS, CDR2 YFSETQ. V was clipped by 4 bases and J by 7 bases, with 21 bases between them. DNA for the CDR3: TGCGCCAGCAGCCCAAGGACAACGATAGACTTGGAGCAGTACTTC. Translation: CASSPRTTIDLEQYF.

CDR3 bases: TGTGCCAGCAGCTTAGCGGAGGGAGGTTACGAGCAGTACTTC. Translated, it gives CASSLAEGGYEQYF. The chain is built from TRBV7-8 and TRBJ2-7, with TRBD2 as a possible D gene (6 bases). In germline, CDR1 is SGHVS, CDR2 FQNEAQ. The length of the CDR3 is 14 residues. V dropped 0 bases and J dropped 4 bases, with 10 bases sitting between them.

This chain uses TRBV6-5 with TRBJ2-2; D uncertain. The V and J ends lost 0 bases and 5 bases respectively, with 7 bases between them. This CDR3 has 14 residues. Germline V gives CDR1 MNHEY, CDR2 SVGAGI. CDR3 sequence: CASSYSRITGELFF. CDR3 bases: TGTGCCAGCAGTTACTCGAGGATAACCGGGGAGCTGTTTTTT.

CDR3 in amino acids: CSVDTGQGYTGELFF. The CDR3 coding sequence is TGCAGCGTTGATACGGGACAGGGATACACCGGGGAGCTGTTTTTT. This chain joins TRBV29-1 and TRBJ2-2; TRBD1 agrees at 9 bases. J gave up 3 bases and V 3 bases, and 5 bases lay outside the gene matches. Germline V gene sequence: CDR1 SQVTM, CDR2 ANQGSEA. The CDR3 is made up of 15 amino acids.

The chain employs TRBV6-5 and TRBJ1-1; 7 nucleotides align to TRBD1. Germline-derived CDR1 and CDR2 are MNHEY and SVGAGI. The CDR3 is 16 amino acids. With 2 bases clipped from V and 2 bases from J, the junction kept 8 bases outside the gene matches. The CDR3 nucleotides read TGTGCCAGCAGTTACGGGACAGCGTATATCAACACTGAAGCTTTCTTT. It encodes CASSYGTAYINTEAFF.

The rearrangement uses TRBV9 and TRBJ1-2; D is ambiguous. V was pared by 0 bases and J by 0 bases, with 15 bases between. The CDR3 extends over 17 amino acids. CDR1 and CDR2 from the germline V gene are SGDLS and YYNGEE. The CDR3 DNA sequence: TGTGCCAGCAGCGTAGACGGCCGGAGCCATTCTAACTATGGCTACACCTTC. Translated: CASSVDGRSHSNYGYTF.

The J gene is TRBJ2-1, the V gene TRBV7-9; no clear D gene. Germline lookup yields CDR1 SEHNR and CDR2 FQNEAQ (reference sequence). CDR3 length equals 14 residues. V lost 5 bases and J lost 0, with 8 bases in between. The CDR3 loop is CASSLTASYNEQFF. The DNA for the CDR3 is TGTGCCAGCAGCCTTACAGCCTCCTACAATGAGCAGTTCTTC.

V gene TRBV7-9 combines with J gene TRBJ1-2; D is unclear. This CDR3 is 15 amino acids long. Germline loops: CDR1 SEHNR, CDR2 FQNEAQ (reference sequence). V lost 1 base and J lost 3, with 12 bases in between. CDR3 coding DNA: TGTGCCAGCAGCTTAGAAGCGGGAGTATACTATGGCTACACCTTC. It encodes CASSLEAGVYYGYTF. Supplemented by reference TRBV7-9 and TRBJ1-2, the full variable domain reads DTGVSQNPRHKITKRGQNVTFRCDPISEHNRLYWYRQTLGQGPEFLTYFQNEAQLEKSRLLSDRFSAERPKGSFSTLEIQRTEQGDSAMYLCASSLEAGVYYGYTFGSGTRLTVV.

This clone was recorded a few times. The chain employs TRBV6-5 and TRBJ1-3; D gene ambiguous. Germline V gene lookup returns CDR1 MNHEY and CDR2 SVGAGI. V shed 2 bases and J shed 0 bases, with 8 bases lying between them. CDR3 length: 15 amino acids. The CDR3 DNA reads TGTGCCAGCAGTTACCGCGGGGTCTCTGGAAACACCATATATTTT. Protein sequence: CASSYRGVSGNTIYF.

This chain uses TRBV19 with TRBJ2-2; D call uncertain. The CDR3 runs to 14 residues. Trimming removed 5 bases at V and 3 bases at J, with 10 bases between. Germline values: CDR1 LNHDA, CDR2 SQIVND (reference sequence). The CDR3 sequence is CASSPPIHTGELFF. The CDR3 coding sequence is TGTGCCAGTAGTCCCCCAATCCACACCGGGGAGCTGTTTTTT.

The J gene is TRBJ2-7, the V gene TRBV6-1; tentative D call: TRBD2 (5 bases). V was shortened by 6 bases and J by 2 bases, with 14 bases between the two germline ends. The germline V gene encodes CDR1 MNHNS and CDR2 SASEGT. The CDR3 covers 14 residues. CDR3 sequence (DNA): TGTGCCAGCAGACTGAGCGGCCCTACCTACGAGCAGTACTTC. Amino acid sequence: CASRLSGPTYEQYF.

The chain has TRBV11-1 and TRBJ1-1; D uncertain. V lost 1 base and J 5 bases, leaving 17 bases between the germline ends. Germline V gene sequence: CDR1 SGHAT, CDR2 FQDESV (reference sequence). This CDR3 spans 16 amino acids. The CDR3 spells CASSLGRITVRTEAFF. The CDR3 DNA follows: TGTGCCAGCAGCTTAGGCCGGATCACAGTAAGGACTGAAGCTTTCTTT.

The chain is built from TRBV19 and TRBJ1-5, with TRBD1 matching over 9 bases. With 9 bases clipped from V and 4 bases from J, the junction kept 7 bases outside the gene matches. The CDR3 loop spans 14 amino acids. CDR1 is LNHDA, CDR2 SQIVND, per germline (reference sequence). CDR3 nucleotide sequence: TGTGCCAGCGAGCGGGACAGGGAAAATCAGCCCCAGCATTTT. Amino acid sequence: CASERDRENQPQHF.

The gene calls are TRBV29-1 and TRBJ2-1, with D perhaps matching TRBD2 (5 bases). V shed 3 bases and J shed 6 bases, with 18 bases lying between them. Germline assignment: CDR1 SQVTM and CDR2 ANQGSEA. This CDR3 comprises 15 residues. CDR3 bases: TGCAGCGTTGACTCTCTCCGAGGACTGGTCAATGAGCAGTTCTTC. Amino acid sequence: CSVDSLRGLVNEQFF.